The sample holds one count of the clone carrying this T cell receptor (beta chain). CDR3 length: 15 amino acids. The V gene's germline CDR1 is SGHNT and CDR2 YENEEA. Trimming stripped 1 base from V and 4 bases from J, with 11 bases between. One Seattle source followed patients from active infection through their disease course. This sample was taken from a study of blood T cell repertoires in COVID-19. Study background: Spain, Italy and the United States supplied samples that represented acute and convalescent COVID-19. T cells, B-cell-depleted T cells, or PBMCs provided the cDNA or gDNA that served as material.

Original data processing: It was from reference gene primer amplification that nucleated cell counts were estimated. The data were produced by immunoSEQ multiplex PCR, yet TCRdb's version contains in-frame clones alone and is incomplete. V and J calls plus clone size are reproduced from that table; the DNA served to infer D and trimming. The table lists 100,000 to 150,000 clones, 81% of them singletons. The chain recombines TRBV11-3 with TRBJ1-5; D may be TRBD1 (6 bases). The sample was peripheral blood. This receptor was taken from a young man with COVID-19, enrolled during active disease. In nucleotides, the CDR3 is TGTGCCAGCAGCTTAGGGGCGGGGGCTAATCAGCCCCAGCATTTT. It yields the protein CASSLGAGANQPQHF.